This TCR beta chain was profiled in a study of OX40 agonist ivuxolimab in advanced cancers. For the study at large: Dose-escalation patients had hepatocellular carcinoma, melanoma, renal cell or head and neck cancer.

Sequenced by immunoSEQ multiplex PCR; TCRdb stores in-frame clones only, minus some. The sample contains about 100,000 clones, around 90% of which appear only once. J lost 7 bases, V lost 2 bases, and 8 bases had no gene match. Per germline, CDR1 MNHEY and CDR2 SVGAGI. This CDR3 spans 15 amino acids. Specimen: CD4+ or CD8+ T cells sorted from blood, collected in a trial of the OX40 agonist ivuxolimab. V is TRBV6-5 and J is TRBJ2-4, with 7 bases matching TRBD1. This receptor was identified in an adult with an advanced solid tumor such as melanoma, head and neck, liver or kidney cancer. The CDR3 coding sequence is TGTGCCAGCAGTTACCGGGACAGCTATAGGAACATTCAGTACTTC. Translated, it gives CASSYRDSYRNIQYF.